What follows are 12 T cell receptor beta chains derived from one specimen sequenced in a study of siplizumab effects on memory and regulatory T cells. Only in-frame clones appear in the TCRdb table, and some are missing; sequencing was by immunoSEQ multiplex PCR. The repertoire includes 85,000 to 130,000 clones, under 95% of them detected once, and approximately 0.71% sits in the top ten. Sequencing input: Tregs sorted from blood. These TCRs come from a human donor in good health.

The genes are TRBV7-9 and TRBJ2-5; D is perhaps TRBD1 (6 bases). Trimming took off 6 bases at V and 5 bases at J, with 7 bases between the two ends. The germline V gene encodes CDR1 SEHNR and CDR2 FQNEAQ (reference sequence). The CDR3 is made up of 11 amino acids. The CDR3, as DNA: TGTGCCAGCAGGAGGGGGGAGACCCAGTACTTC. It is translated as CASRRGETQYF.

This clone is a singleton in its sample. J is TRBJ1-5 and V is TRBV15, with D uncertain. The germline V gene has CDR1 LNHNV and CDR2 YYDKDF (reference sequence). The CDR3 totals 13 residues. Between the trimmed V and J ends, which lost 5 bases and 3 bases, there was a span of 8 bases. The CDR3: CATSAQDNQPQHF. The CDR3 nucleotides read TGTGCCACCAGCGCGCAGGACAATCAGCCCCAGCATTTT.

The genes are TRBV7-2 and TRBJ2-5; 8 bases are a match to TRBD2. The end of the DNA fits TRBJ2-7 better, so the J call may be wrong. From germline, CDR1 is SGHTA and CDR2 FQGNSA. CDR3 length: 13 amino acids. The CDR3 loop is CASSTGRAFEQYF. In DNA form, the CDR3 reads TGTGCCAGCAGCACCGGGAGGGCCTTCGAGCAGTACTTC.

Turning to this clone: One end of the junction does not line up with germline, which may come from a read error. The V and J genes are TRBV7-7 and TRBJ2-3; weak D call: TRBD2 (5 bases). Germline CDR1 reads SSHAT; CDR2 reads FNYEAQ (reference sequence). The CDR3 sequence is 17 residues long. DNA of the CDR3: TGTGCTAGCATCCTAGCTGAGGGTTGGCCCCGCACAGATACGCAGTATTTT. Translation gives CASILAEGWPRTDTQYF.

V usage is TRBV11-3 and J usage is TRBJ1-3, with TRBD1 matching over 8 bases. The CDR3 totals 15 residues. Germline assignment: CDR1 SGHNT and CDR2 YENEEA. The J segment lost 2 bases and the V segment lost 5 bases, leaving 5 bases of the junction unmatched. The CDR3: CASSPGTGPGNTIYF. As DNA, the CDR3 is TGTGCCAGCAGCCCTGGGACAGGCCCTGGAAACACCATATATTTT.

V is TRBV2 and J is TRBJ2-2, with 7 bases fitting TRBD2. Looked up from germline, CDR1 is SNHLY and CDR2 is FYNNEI. This CDR3 comprises 13 residues. The junction had 6 bases not matched to a gene; V was cut back by 8 bases and J by 6 bases. The CDR3 here is CASGRTSPGELFF. The CDR3 coding sequence is TGTGCCAGCGGAAGGACTAGTCCCGGGGAGCTGTTTTTT.

This chain connects TRBV11-2 to TRBJ2-7; TRBD2 matches 7 bases. Germline V gives CDR1 SGHAT, CDR2 FQNNGV. With 2 bases clipped from V and 4 bases from J, the junction kept 5 bases outside the gene matches. CDR3 length: 14 amino acids. The CDR3 loop is CASSLSGTTYEQYF. The CDR3 nucleotides are TGTGCCAGCAGCTTATCCGGGACTACTTACGAGCAGTACTTC.

V usage is TRBV7-8 and J usage is TRBJ2-2, with 14 bases that match TRBD2. The CDR3 covers 15 residues. V gave up 6 bases and J gave up 7 bases; unmatched junction bases: 4. Per the germline V gene, CDR1 is SGHVS and CDR2 is FQNEAQ. The CDR3 region has the DNA TGTGCCAGCAGAAGACTAGCGGGAGGGGTCGGGGAGCTGTTTTTT. Its protein is CASRRLAGGVGELFF.

This chain links TRBV5-4 with TRBJ1-1; TRBD1 matches at 9 bases. Germline loops: CDR1 SGHNT, CDR2 YYREEE (reference sequence). The CDR3 length is 16 residues. Trimming cost V 1 base and J 5 bases; bases outside gene matches: 9. CDR3 nucleotide sequence: TGTGCCAGCAGCTTGACGACAGGGGGTTATCATACTGAAGCTTTCTTT. As protein: CASSLTTGGYHTEAFF.

This clone was seen once. The chain carries TRBV2 and TRBJ2-1, with 9 positions matching TRBD2. The germline V gene has CDR1 SNHLY and CDR2 FYNNEI. V shed 3 bases, J shed 3 bases, and the junction held 6 bases outside the gene matches. This CDR3 is built from 16 residues. In nucleotides, the CDR3 is TGTGCCAGCAGTGATGTGGCGGGAGGGGTCTACAATGAGCAGTTCTTC. Encoded protein: CASSDVAGGVYNEQFF.

The V and J genes are TRBV10-3 and TRBJ2-2; D perhaps matches TRBD1 (5 bases). Germline CDR1 reads ENHRY; CDR2 reads SYGVKD. The ends were cut back, 7 bases at V and 3 bases at J, with 12 bases in the middle. This CDR3 region has 14 residues. CDR3 nucleotide sequence: TGTGCCATCAAAGGGGCTGAGTACACCGGGGAGCTGTTTTTT. Its protein product is CAIKGAEYTGELFF.

This sequence joins TRBV18 and TRBJ2-1; 14 nucleotides line up with TRBD2. This CDR3 comprises 16 residues. Per the germline V gene, CDR1 is KGHSH and CDR2 is LQKENI. The V and J ends lost 3 bases and 5 bases, in that order; junction bases with no gene match: 3. The CDR3 loop is CASSPGLAGANNEQFF. The CDR3 coding sequence is TGTGCCAGCTCACCGGGACTAGCGGGAGCAAACAATGAGCAGTTCTTC. The whole variable domain, filled in from reference TRBV18 and TRBJ2-1, reads NAGVMQNPRHLVRRRGQEARLRCSPMKGHSHVYWYRQLPEEGLKFMVYLQKENIIDESGMPKERFSAEFPKEGPSILRIQQVVRGDSAAYFCASSPGLAGANNEQFFGPGTRLTVL.